This TCR beta chain emerged from a study of a mutant IDH1 vaccine in newly diagnosed glioma. The method was immunoSEQ multiplex PCR; TCRdb's version includes in-frame clones alone and lacks a portion of them. The table includes about 56,000 clones, around 75% detected once. Documented time point: week 47, end of study. Vaccine doses each comprised 300 ug of mutant IDH1 20-mer peptide, with topical imiquimod. The CDR3 runs to 19 residues. Germline loops: CDR1 SGHDT, CDR2 YYEEEE. The ends lost 2 bases at V and 1 base at J; junction bases unmatched: 14. About this clone itself: The antigen is not known.

Material: PBMCs, obtained from a glioma patient whose treatment included an IDH1 peptide vaccine. This TCR was sampled from a man in his fifties or sixties with glioma. The rearrangement uses TRBV5-6 and TRBJ1-3, with 8 bases identical to TRBD1. Here the CDR3 reads CASSLRSHGQGVSGNTIYF. CDR3 sequence (DNA): TGTGCCAGCAGCTTACGAAGCCATGGACAGGGAGTTTCTGGAAACACCATATATTTT.